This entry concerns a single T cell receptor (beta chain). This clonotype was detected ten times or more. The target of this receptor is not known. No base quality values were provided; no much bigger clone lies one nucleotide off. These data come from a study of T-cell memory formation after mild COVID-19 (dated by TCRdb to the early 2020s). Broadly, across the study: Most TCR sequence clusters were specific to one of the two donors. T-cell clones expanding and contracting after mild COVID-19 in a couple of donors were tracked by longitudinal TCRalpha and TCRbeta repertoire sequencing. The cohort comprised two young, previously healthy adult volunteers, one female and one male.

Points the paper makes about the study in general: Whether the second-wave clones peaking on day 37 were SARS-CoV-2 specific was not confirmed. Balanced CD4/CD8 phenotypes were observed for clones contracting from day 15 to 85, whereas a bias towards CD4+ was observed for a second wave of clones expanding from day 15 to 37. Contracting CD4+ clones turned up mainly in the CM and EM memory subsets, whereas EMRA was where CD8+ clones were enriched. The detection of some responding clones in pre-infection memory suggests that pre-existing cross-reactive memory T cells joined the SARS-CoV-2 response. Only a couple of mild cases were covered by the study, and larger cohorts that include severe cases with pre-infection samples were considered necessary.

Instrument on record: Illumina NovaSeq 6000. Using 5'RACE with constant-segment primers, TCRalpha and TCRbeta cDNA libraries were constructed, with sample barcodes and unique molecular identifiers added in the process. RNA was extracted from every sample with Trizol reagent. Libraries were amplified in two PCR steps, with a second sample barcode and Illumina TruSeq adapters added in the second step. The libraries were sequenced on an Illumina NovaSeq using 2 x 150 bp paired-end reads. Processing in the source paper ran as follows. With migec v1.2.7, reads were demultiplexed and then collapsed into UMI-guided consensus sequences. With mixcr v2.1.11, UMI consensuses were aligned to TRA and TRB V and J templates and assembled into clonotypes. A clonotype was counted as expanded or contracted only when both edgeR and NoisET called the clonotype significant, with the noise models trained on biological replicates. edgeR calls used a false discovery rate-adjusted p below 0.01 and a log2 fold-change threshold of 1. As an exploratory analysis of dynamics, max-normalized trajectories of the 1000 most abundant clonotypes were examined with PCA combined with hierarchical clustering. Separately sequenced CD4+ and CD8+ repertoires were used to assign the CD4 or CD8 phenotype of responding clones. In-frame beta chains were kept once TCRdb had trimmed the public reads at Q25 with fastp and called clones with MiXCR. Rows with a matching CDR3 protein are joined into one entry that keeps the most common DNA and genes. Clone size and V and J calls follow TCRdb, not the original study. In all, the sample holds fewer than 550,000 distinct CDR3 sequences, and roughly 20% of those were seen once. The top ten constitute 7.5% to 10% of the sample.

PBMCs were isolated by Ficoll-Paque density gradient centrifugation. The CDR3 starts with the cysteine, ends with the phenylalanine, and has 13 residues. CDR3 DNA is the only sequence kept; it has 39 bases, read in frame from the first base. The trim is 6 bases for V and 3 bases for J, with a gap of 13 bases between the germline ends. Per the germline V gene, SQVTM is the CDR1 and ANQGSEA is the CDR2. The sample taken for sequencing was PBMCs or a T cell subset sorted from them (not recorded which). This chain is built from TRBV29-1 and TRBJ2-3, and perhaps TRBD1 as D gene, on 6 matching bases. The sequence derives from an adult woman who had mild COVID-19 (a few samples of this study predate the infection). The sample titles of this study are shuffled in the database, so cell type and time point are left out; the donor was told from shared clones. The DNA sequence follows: TGCAGCGTCTGGACAGTGGGAACAGATACGCAGTATTTT. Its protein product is CSVWTVGTDTQYF.